This T cell receptor beta chain was observed in a study of T cell responses to AZD1222 COVID-19 vaccine. Study background: Some second doses came at about 4 weeks and others at about 12 weeks; these were pooled.

The CDR3 runs 16 residues. The V and J ends lost 5 bases and 1 base respectively, with 18 bases between them. Germline CDR1 reads SGHVS; CDR2 reads FQNEAQ. This clone was detected once. Its antigen is unidentified. Points from the study as a whole: Reports say nearly half of spike-specific TCRs go after unmutated variant regions. The breadth and depth of Spike-specific TCRs increased once two AZD1222 doses had been given. The peak T cell response came first, and repertoires were sampled only after it.

Produced via immunoSEQ multiplex PCR; TCRdb's table is partial and in-frame only. The sample has approximately 70,000 clones, 86% seen once. The rearrangement links TRBV7-8 to TRBJ2-7, with D possibly matching TRBD1 (6 bases). The TCR comes from an adult in good health. The sample here was peripheral blood, taken on day 0 of AZD1222 vaccination. The CDR3: CASSIGGQQGSYEQYF. In DNA form, the CDR3 reads TGTGCCAGCAGCATTGGGGGCCAGCAGGGATCCTACGAGCAGTACTTC.